This T cell receptor (beta chain) was sequenced in a study of blood T cell repertoires in COVID-19. Looking at the study overall: The study drew acute and convalescent COVID-19 samples from the United States, Italy and Spain. In each case, the material was cDNA or gDNA derived from T cells, B-cell-depleted T cells, or PBMCs.

The repertoire was sequenced with immunoSEQ multiplex PCR; TCRdb's copy has only in-frame clones and lacks some. The data show approximately 97,000 clones, just under 95% seen once. V lost 4 bases, J lost 7 bases, and 6 bases stayed unmatched. CDR3 size: 15 residues. Germline V lookup: CDR1 WNHNN, CDR2 SYGVQD (reference sequence). Input material: peripheral blood. The rearrangement uses TRBV10-1 and TRBJ1-5; 11 nucleotides line up with TRBD1. This clonotype originated in a woman between 45 and 65 years old with COVID-19, enrolled during active disease. In nucleotides, the CDR3 is TGCGCCAGCAGTGGCCCGGGACAGGGGGGACAGCCCCAGCATTTT. It codes for CASSGPGQGGQPQHF.